A single sample gave rise to the 17 T cell receptor beta chains below, sequenced in a study of T cell changes during pregnancy in multiple sclerosis. The repertoire was sequenced with immunoSEQ multiplex PCR; TCRdb's copy has only in-frame clones and lacks some. Of 90,000 to 100,000 clones listed, over 80% were seen once; the top ten hold roughly 4%. This material consisted of peripheral blood, taken in the first trimester of pregnancy. The receptors stem from a female donor with multiple sclerosis, enrolled in a pregnancy study.

The V gene is TRBV5-1, the J gene TRBJ2-3, with 7 positions matching TRBD2. The CDR3 has 16 residues. Losses at the gene ends were 0 bases for V and 5 bases for J; bases not matched to a gene: 9. The V gene's germline CDR1 is SGHRS and CDR2 YFSETQ. Here the CDR3 reads CASSLDLRDYRDTQYF. In DNA form, the CDR3 reads TGCGCCAGCAGCTTGGACCTCCGGGACTATCGAGATACGCAGTATTTT.

V usage is TRBV5-6 and J usage is TRBJ1-2; no firm D call. Germline V CDR1 and CDR2: SGHDT, YYEEEE. The CDR3 has 15 residues. The V end lost 5 bases, the J end lost 0 bases, and 14 bases lay between the germline ends. CDR3 region: CASSLQLSTNYGYTF. The CDR3 nucleotides are TGTGCCAGCAGTTTACAGCTTTCAACTAACTATGGCTACACCTTC.

V and J are TRBV10-3 and TRBJ2-2; D may be TRBD1 (6 bases). The germline gives CDR1 ENHRY, CDR2 SYGVKD. This CDR3 region has 14 residues. V was cut by 2 bases and J by 5 bases, with 9 bases left in between. The CDR3: CAISETGLTGELFF. The CDR3 DNA reads TGTGCCATCAGTGAGACAGGGCTGACCGGGGAGCTGTTTTTT.

This rearrangement joins TRBV9 to TRBJ2-3, with D unresolved. The CDR3 has 13 amino acids. Germline V lookup: CDR1 SGDLS, CDR2 YYNGEE. V lost 0 bases and J 4 bases, leaving 6 bases between the germline ends. CDR3 region: CASSVAIADTQYF. DNA of the CDR3: TGTGCCAGCAGCGTAGCTATAGCAGATACGCAGTATTTT.

The chain is built from TRBV7-3 and TRBJ1-2; D possibly corresponds to TRBD1 (6 bases). Trimming left V 4 bases short and J 8 bases short, with 23 bases between. Germline V gene lookup returns CDR1 SGHTA and CDR2 FQGTGA. The CDR3 contains 16 residues. Here the CDR3 reads CASSSIGGASLEGYTF. The CDR3 nucleotides read TGTGCCAGCAGCTCTATCGGGGGGGCTAGTTTGGAGGGCTACACCTTC.

The chain carries TRBV5-1 and TRBJ2-3; 14 nucleotides agree with TRBD2. Germline trimming cut 4 bases from V and 12 bases from J; bases unmatched to any gene: 7. The CDR3 runs to 14 residues. Germline assignment: CDR1 SGHRS and CDR2 YFSETQ. The CDR3 region has the DNA TGCGCCAGCAGCGGGGGGACTAGCGGGGGAGCACAGTATTTT. Translation: CASSGGTSGGAQYF.

This CDR3 reads CATSRGGGGSTDTQYF. In DNA form, the CDR3 reads TGTGCCACCAGCCGCGGGGGTGGGGGAAGCACAGATACGCAGTATTTT. V is TRBV15 and J is TRBJ2-3; 7 bases map to TRBD2. Germline V gene lookup returns CDR1 LNHNV and CDR2 YYDKDF (reference sequence). V was clipped by 5 bases and J by 0 bases; unmatched bases: 8. CDR3 length: 16 amino acids.

The chain employs TRBV6-5 and TRBJ1-1, with 8 bases identical to TRBD1. Germline lookup yields CDR1 MNHEY and CDR2 SVGAGI. Trimming at V came to 5 bases and at J to 2 bases, leaving 7 bases not matched to a gene. The CDR3 loop spans 15 amino acids. CDR3 in DNA: TGTGCCAGCAGTCTTCCAGGGGGCCATAACACTGAAGCTTTCTTT. Its protein is CASSLPGGHNTEAFF.

This clone has only one observation. The chain is built from TRBV19 and TRBJ2-6, with D unresolved. Germline V gives CDR1 LNHDA, CDR2 SQIVND (reference sequence). The CDR3 covers 14 residues. Trimming cost V 8 bases and J 0 bases, with 8 bases left between them. For the CDR3, the DNA is TGTGCCAGTCAGTTGTCCTCTGGGGCCAACGTCCTGACTTTC. This translates into CASQLSSGANVLTF.

The gene calls are TRBV18 and TRBJ2-3; no clear D gene. CDR1 is KGHSH and CDR2 is LQKENI in the germline V gene. This CDR3 is 14 amino acids long. V was cut by 1 base and J by 1 base, with 6 bases left in between. The chain's CDR3 is CASSPLARTDTQYF. The CDR3 bases are TGTGCCAGCTCACCACTGGCCCGCACAGATACGCAGTATTTT.

The V call is TRBV27, the J call TRBJ2-7, with D possibly TRBD1 on 6 matching bases. CDR1 MNHEY and CDR2 SMNVEV come from the germline V gene (reference sequence). The V end lost 2 bases, the J end lost 3 bases, and 14 bases lay between the germline ends. The CDR3 contains 15 residues. CDR3 nucleotides: TGTGCCAGCAGTTTAGATACAGGGAGCGGCTACGAGCAGTACTTC. This gives the protein CASSLDTGSGYEQYF.

This chain joins TRBV25-1 and TRBJ1-1; perhaps TRBD1 as D (6 bases). Germline V gene data show CDR1 as MGHDK and CDR2 as SYGVNS. V dropped 4 bases and J dropped 1 base, with 10 bases sitting between them. There are 14 residues in the CDR3. CDR3 nucleotide sequence: TGTGCCAGCAGTGTGGGACAACGGAACACTGAAGCTTTCTTT. As protein: CASSVGQRNTEAFF. Based on the CDR3 plus reference TRBV25-1 and TRBJ1-1, the full variable domain is EADIYQTPRYLVIGTGKKITLECSQTMGHDKMYWYQQDPGMELHLIHYSYGVNSTEKGDLSSESTVSRIRTEHFPLTLESARPSHTSQYLCASSVGQRNTEAFFGQGTRLTVV.

The rearrangement links TRBV5-1 to TRBJ2-2; D ambiguous. The ends were cut back, 0 bases at V and 0 bases at J, with 3 bases in the middle. Germline V lookup: CDR1 SGHRS, CDR2 YFSETQ. The CDR3 totals 14 residues. The CDR3, as DNA: TGCGCCAGCAGCTTGGTCACGAACACCGGGGAGCTGTTTTTT. Residues: CASSLVTNTGELFF.

In nucleotides, the CDR3 is TGTGCCAGCTCACCCGGACAGGGAAGCGAGCAGTACTTC. It translates to CASSPGQGSEQYF. The genes are TRBV18 and TRBJ2-7; TRBD1 matches at 8 bases. The CDR3 length is 13 residues. V trimming: 3 bases; J trimming: 6 bases; junction bases outside the gene matches: 4. The V gene's germline CDR1 is KGHSH and CDR2 LQKENI.

CDR3 residues: CAGQRGVGNEKLFF. Written as DNA, the CDR3 is TGTGCGGGCCAGCGGGGCGTTGGGAATGAAAAACTGTTTTTT. J is TRBJ1-4 and V is TRBV7-9; D may be TRBD1 (5 bases). Germline V lookup: CDR1 SEHNR, CDR2 FQNEAQ (reference sequence). This CDR3 contains 14 residues.

V gene TRBV6-6 combines with J gene TRBJ2-1; D might be TRBD2 (6 bases). Trimming cost V 5 bases and J 4 bases, with 9 bases left between them. CDR3 length: 13 residues. The germline gives CDR1 MNHNY, CDR2 SVGAGI (reference sequence). The CDR3 nucleotides read TGTGCCAGCAGTACGGGACTTTACAATGAGCAGTTCTTC. It codes for CASSTGLYNEQFF.

V and J are TRBV9 and TRBJ1-4; 7 nucleotides match TRBD1. Losses at the gene ends were 4 bases for V and 5 bases for J; bases not matched to a gene: 8. There are 15 residues in the CDR3. CDR1 is SGDLS, CDR2 YYNGEE, per germline. CDR3 loop: CASSLTGTVNEKLFF. The CDR3 region has the DNA TGTGCCAGCAGCCTAACCGGGACAGTGAATGAAAAACTGTTTTTT.